The entry below gives a single TCR beta chain sequence along with its context. Its target is unknown. These data come from a study of OX40 agonist ivuxolimab in advanced cancers. Study summary: An agonistic anti-OX40 (CD134) antibody, ivuxolimab, was used to treat the patients. Findings and limits, study-wide: In the 0.1 to 3.0 mg/kg range, CD4+ and CD8+ blood T cells had expanded clonally by week 6. It was not determined which antigens were specifically recognized by the peripheral T cells that had undergone clonal expansion.

Some clones are missing from TCRdb's copy, which holds only in-frame ones; the method was immunoSEQ multiplex PCR. The table shows about 48,000 clones, with around 80% occurring only once. The germline V gene encodes CDR1 LNHDA and CDR2 SQIVND (reference sequence). Trimming at V came to 5 bases and at J to 7 bases, leaving 13 bases not matched to a gene. The CDR3 extends over 16 amino acids. V is TRBV19 and J is TRBJ1-2, with TRBD1 identical over 10 bases. The input for sequencing was CD4+ or CD8+ T cells sorted from blood, taken in a trial of the OX40 agonist ivuxolimab. This receptor was identified in an adult with an advanced solid tumor such as melanoma, head and neck, liver or kidney cancer. The CDR3 is CASSRTPGQGSLGYTF. The DNA for the CDR3 is TGTGCCAGTAGTCGCACTCCGGGACAGGGGTCTCTTGGCTACACCTTC.